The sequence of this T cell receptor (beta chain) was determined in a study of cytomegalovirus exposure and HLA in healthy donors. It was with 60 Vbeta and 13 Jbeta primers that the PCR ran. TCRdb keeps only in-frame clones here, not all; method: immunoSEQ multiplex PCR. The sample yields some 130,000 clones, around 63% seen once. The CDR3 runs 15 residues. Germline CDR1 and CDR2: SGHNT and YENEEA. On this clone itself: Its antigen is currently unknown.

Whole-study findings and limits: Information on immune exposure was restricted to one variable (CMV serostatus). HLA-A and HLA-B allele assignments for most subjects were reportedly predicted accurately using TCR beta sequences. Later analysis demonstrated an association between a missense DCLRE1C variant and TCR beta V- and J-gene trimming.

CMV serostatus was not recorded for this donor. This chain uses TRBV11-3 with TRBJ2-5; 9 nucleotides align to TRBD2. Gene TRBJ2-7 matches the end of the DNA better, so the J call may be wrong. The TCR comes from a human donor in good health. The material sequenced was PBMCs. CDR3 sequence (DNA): TGTGCCAGCAGCTTAACTGGCGGGAGGGAGAACGAGCAGTACTTC. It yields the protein CASSLTGGRENEQYF.